The rows below give T cell receptor beta chains drawn from one sample of a study of PD-1 blockade in classical Hodgkin lymphoma. The protocol was immunoSEQ multiplex PCR, while the TCRdb copy is restricted to in-frame clones and leaves out a portion. The sample carries fewer than 30,000 clones, more than 80% recorded once. Sequencing was performed on peripheral blood mononuclear cells (PBMCs), taken before the second cycle of nivolumab. These receptors all stem from a human donor with classical Hodgkin lymphoma. Both conserved end residues are part of each CDR3. The order of the fields is V gene, clone size, D gene, J gene, CDR3 DNA, CDR3 protein. A D gene is named only where the DNA matches it firmly. The size entry is marked missing in some rows and otherwise reads once, few, many or a size class.

TRBV2	.	.	TRBJ1-2	TGTGCCAGCAGTGAAGCCGGGCGAGTTAACTATGGCTACACCTTC	CASSEAGRVNYGYTF
TRBV29-1	.	.	TRBJ1-4	TGCAGCGTTGGCCAGGGCAGGGAAAAACTGTTTTTT	CSVGQGREKLFF
TRBV29-1	few	.	TRBJ2-2	TGCAGCGTTTGGGGAGCAACGAACACCGGGGAGCTGTTTTTT	CSVWGATNTGELFF
TRBV5-6	.	TRBD1	TRBJ2-5	TGTGCCAGCAGCTCAGGACAGGGTCAAGAGACCCAGTACTTC	CASSSGQGQETQYF
TRBV29-1	.	TRBD1	TRBJ1-1	TGCAGCGTTGAAAGGACAGGGGGCACTGAAGCTTTCTTT	CSVERTGGTEAFF
TRBV6-6	.	.	TRBJ1-3	TGTGCCAGCAGAACGGGACGCCCCTCTGGAAACACCATATATTTT	CASRTGRPSGNTIYF
TRBV27	.	.	TRBJ1-6	TGTGCCAGCAGTTTCGGCAGGGTTTCACCCCTCCACTTT	CASSFGRVSPLHF
TRBV18	.	.	TRBJ1-6	TGTGCCAGCTCACCTAACCGGGGCGGCACGAATTCACCCCTCCACTTT	CASSPNRGGTNSPLHF
TRBV18	.	.	TRBJ2-5	TGTGCCAGCTCACCACCCTGGACGGGCGCTGAAGAGACCCAGTACTTC	CASSPPWTGAEETQYF
TRBV6-5	.	.	TRBJ2-5	TGTGCCAGCAATCAAGGGGGAGAGACCCAGTACTTC	CASNQGGETQYF
TRBV5-6	.	.	TRBJ1-1	TGTGCCAGCAGCTTGAGCCTATGGGGACGCTATGAAGCTTTCTTT	CASSLSLWGRYEAFF
TRBV5-1	.	.	TRBJ1-2	TGCGCCAGCAGCTTGTCGGTGGGGCCCGGCTATGGCTACACCTTC	CASSLSVGPGYGYTF
TRBV5-1	.	TRBD2	TRBJ2-3	TGCGCCAGCAGCTTAGGAATAGCGGGGGGGCCATCAGATACGCAGTATTTT	CASSLGIAGGPSDTQYF
TRBV7-2	.	TRBD1	TRBJ1-4	TGTGCCAGCAGCTTAGGGACAGGGAGGGGTGGGAATAATGAAAAACTGTTTTTT	CASSLGTGRGGNNEKLFF
TRBV6-5	.	.	TRBJ2-1	TGTGCCAGCAGTAACTCCCCGACAGTAAAGGGTGAGCAGTTCTTC	CASSNSPTVKGEQFF
TRBV19	once	.	TRBJ2-7	TGTGCCAGTAGTTTTGGCAGGAGCTACGAGCAGTACTTC	CASSFGRSYEQYF
TRBV6-6	.	.	TRBJ2-7	TGTGCCAGCAGTTACTCGTGGGCAGGGGATTACGAGCAGTACTTC	CASSYSWAGDYEQYF
TRBV2	.	TRBD2	TRBJ2-7	TGTGCCAGCAGCTCTAGCGGGGGGTACTACGAGCAGTACTTC	CASSSSGGYYEQYF
TRBV7-8	.	.	TRBJ2-1	TGTGCCAGTAGACAGTACAATGAGCAGTTCTTC	CASRQYNEQFF
TRBV9	.	.	TRBJ1-1	TGTGCCAGCAGCGTAGTACCCGAGGACACTGAAGCTTTCTTT	CASSVVPEDTEAFF
TRBV15	.	.	TRBJ2-2	TGTGCCACCAGCAGAGTGAAGGGTATAAACACCGGGGAGCTGTTTTTT	CATSRVKGINTGELFF
TRBV15	.	.	TRBJ1-2	TGTGCCACCAGCGGGGGAAGGGGGGAAGGCTACACCTTC	CATSGGRGEGYTF
TRBV28	.	TRBD2	TRBJ2-3	TGTGCCAGCAGTCTGACTGGGGGGGTGCAGTATTTT	CASSLTGGVQYF
TRBV30	few	TRBD1	TRBJ1-5	TGTGCCTGGAGTTTTCCCGGGACAGCCTATCAGCCCCAGCATTTT	CAWSFPGTAYQPQHF
TRBV28	.	TRBD1	TRBJ1-2	TGTGCCAGCAGTGTCGTCCGGGACAGGGACTATGGCTACACCTTC	CASSVVRDRDYGYTF